A selection of T cell receptor beta chains follows, all from one sample in a study of sequential checkpoint blockade in melanoma. Profiling relied on immunoSEQ multiplex PCR, and the TCRdb table lists in-frame clones only, not all of them. The data contain 3,500 to 5,000 clones, around 20% of them seen just once; the ten biggest clones take up roughly 15%. The sequenced sample was tumor tissue (inferred from file names), obtained from a patient given nivolumab and ipilimumab in sequence. The receptors shown here come from a human donor with melanoma. CDR3s include the opening cysteine and the closing phenylalanine or tryptophan. Each record gives: D gene, V gene, clone size, J gene, CDR3 protein, CDR3 DNA. A D gene is named only where the DNA matches it firmly. Clone size is given for some rows only: seen once, a few or many times, or a class if the clone is expanded.

d_gene: TRBD2; v_gene: TRBV11-3; abundance: many; j_gene: TRBJ2-3; CDR3aa: CASSPDSGGARGGTQYF; CDR3nt: TGTGCCAGCAGCCCCGATAGCGGGGGGGCCCGAGGTGGTACGCAGTATTTT
d_gene: TRBD1; v_gene: TRBV6-8; abundance: few; j_gene: TRBJ1-2; CDR3aa: CASSYYARGQATGYTF; CDR3nt: TGTGCCAGCAGTTACTATGCCCGGGGACAGGCGACGGGCTACACCTTC
d_gene: TRBD2; v_gene: TRBV10-2; abundance: .; j_gene: TRBJ2-3; CDR3aa: CASRGGRVSSTDTQYF; CDR3nt: TGCGCCAGCAGGGGCGGGAGGGTTTCTAGCACAGATACGCAGTATTTT
d_gene: TRBD1; v_gene: TRBV30; abundance: few; j_gene: TRBJ1-5; CDR3aa: CAWSTGGDQPQHF; CDR3nt: TGTGCCTGGAGTACAGGGGGGGATCAGCCCCAGCATTTT
d_gene: .; v_gene: TRBV2; abundance: many; j_gene: TRBJ2-7; CDR3aa: CASSDPRAFSYEQYF; CDR3nt: TGTGCCAGCAGTGATCCCAGGGCCTTCTCCTACGAGCAGTACTTC
d_gene: TRBD2; v_gene: TRBV6-8; abundance: few; j_gene: TRBJ2-1; CDR3aa: CASSYSVSGGVRYNEQFF; CDR3nt: TGTGCCAGCAGTTACTCTGTTAGCGGGGGGGTTAGATACAATGAGCAGTTCTTC
d_gene: TRBD2; v_gene: TRBV18; abundance: .; j_gene: TRBJ2-7; CDR3aa: CASSPPVALAGAEQYF; CDR3nt: TGTGCCAGCTCACCACCGGTGGCGCTAGCGGGAGCCGAGCAGTACTTC
d_gene: TRBD2; v_gene: TRBV9; abundance: .; j_gene: TRBJ2-1; CDR3aa: CASSYSGLAGVYNEQFF; CDR3nt: TGTGCCAGCAGCTATTCCGGACTAGCGGGGGTGTACAATGAGCAGTTCTTC
d_gene: TRBD1; v_gene: TRBV6-8; abundance: few; j_gene: TRBJ1-1; CDR3aa: CASSPRTGAGNTEAFF; CDR3nt: TGTGCCAGCAGTCCAAGGACAGGGGCAGGGAACACTGAAGCTTTCTTT
d_gene: .; v_gene: TRBV29-1; abundance: .; j_gene: TRBJ1-1; CDR3aa: CSVEKGTNTEAFF; CDR3nt: TGCAGCGTTGAAAAGGGGACTAACACTGAAGCTTTCTTT
d_gene: .; v_gene: TRBV9; abundance: .; j_gene: TRBJ2-2; CDR3aa: CASSGRDFSNTGELFF; CDR3nt: TGTGCCAGCAGCGGCCGGGACTTCTCGAACACCGGGGAGCTGTTTTTT
d_gene: TRBD1; v_gene: TRBV14; abundance: .; j_gene: TRBJ2-7; CDR3aa: CASSLRTGPYEQYF; CDR3nt: TGTGCCAGCAGCCTTAGGACAGGGCCCTACGAGCAGTACTTC
d_gene: TRBD2; v_gene: TRBV18; abundance: .; j_gene: TRBJ2-3; CDR3aa: CASSGRGRAPLDTDTQYF; CDR3nt: TGTGCCAGCTCTGGGAGGGGCAGGGCACCCCTCGACACAGATACGCAGTATTTT
d_gene: TRBD1; v_gene: TRBV18; abundance: few; j_gene: TRBJ2-7; CDR3aa: CASSPRDRGSYEQYF; CDR3nt: TGTGCCAGCTCACCTCGGGACAGGGGCTCCTACGAGCAGTACTTC
d_gene: .; v_gene: TRBV19; abundance: .; j_gene: TRBJ2-7; CDR3aa: CASSRRAGDRNEQYF; CDR3nt: TGTGCCAGTAGCCGCCGGGCAGGGGATCGCAACGAGCAGTACTTC
d_gene: .; v_gene: TRBV6-8; abundance: .; j_gene: TRBJ1-2; CDR3aa: CASSYGPNYGYTF; CDR3nt: TGTGCCAGCAGTTACGGGCCGAACTATGGCTACACCTTC
d_gene: .; v_gene: TRBV6-8; abundance: .; j_gene: TRBJ1-1; CDR3aa: CASVGEDTEAFF; CDR3nt: TGTGCCAGTGTGGGCGAGGACACTGAAGCTTTCTTT
d_gene: .; v_gene: TRBV12-5; abundance: .; j_gene: TRBJ2-1; CDR3aa: CASGFEREYNEQFF; CDR3nt: TGTGCTAGTGGTTTCGAGAGGGAGTACAATGAGCAGTTCTTC
d_gene: .; v_gene: TRBV30; abundance: .; j_gene: TRBJ1-6; CDR3aa: CAWTYRDMMPVSYNSPLHF; CDR3nt: TGTGCCTGGACTTATCGGGACATGATGCCAGTCTCCTATAATTCACCCCTCCACTTT
d_gene: .; v_gene: TRBV6-8; abundance: .; j_gene: TRBJ2-7; CDR3aa: CASSYPGIYEQYF; CDR3nt: TGTGCCAGCAGTTACCCAGGAATCTACGAGCAGTACTTC
d_gene: .; v_gene: TRBV11-3; abundance: medium-sized; j_gene: TRBJ1-2; CDR3aa: CASSGAALDYGYTF; CDR3nt: TGTGCCAGCAGCGGGGCCGCCCTAGACTATGGCTACACCTTC
d_gene: TRBD1; v_gene: TRBV15; abundance: few; j_gene: TRBJ1-3; CDR3aa: CATSGQTGAGNTIYF; CDR3nt: TGTGCCACCAGCGGACAGACAGGGGCTGGAAACACCATATATTTT
d_gene: .; v_gene: TRBV6-8; abundance: .; j_gene: TRBJ2-3; CDR3aa: CASRMGRAEVTDTQYF; CDR3nt: TGTGCCAGCAGAATGGGGCGGGCGGAGGTCACAGATACGCAGTATTTT
d_gene: .; v_gene: TRBV19; abundance: few; j_gene: TRBJ2-1; CDR3aa: CASSIAGTPSQSEQFF; CDR3nt: TGTGCCAGTAGTATAGCAGGGACACCGAGTCAGAGTGAGCAGTTCTTC
d_gene: TRBD1; v_gene: TRBV9; abundance: .; j_gene: TRBJ2-3; CDR3aa: CASSEVGRGLDTQYF; CDR3nt: TGTGCCAGCAGTGAAGTGGGCAGGGGGTTAGATACGCAGTATTTT
d_gene: .; v_gene: TRBV19; abundance: .; j_gene: TRBJ1-5; CDR3aa: CASSSGTASNQPQHF; CDR3nt: TGTGCCAGTAGTTCCGGGACGGCTAGCAATCAGCCCCAGCATTTT
d_gene: TRBD2; v_gene: TRBV11-3; abundance: medium-sized; j_gene: TRBJ2-1; CDR3aa: CASSLGGRLDEQFF; CDR3nt: TGTGCCAGCAGCTTAGGCGGGAGGCTAGATGAGCAGTTCTTC
d_gene: .; v_gene: TRBV15; abundance: few; j_gene: TRBJ1-1; CDR3aa: CATSRDQRQGNTEAFF; CDR3nt: TGTGCCACCAGCAGAGATCAGCGGCAGGGGAACACTGAAGCTTTCTTT
d_gene: TRBD1; v_gene: TRBV19; abundance: few; j_gene: TRBJ1-4; CDR3aa: CASSMGTGAEKLFF; CDR3nt: TGTGCCAGTAGTATGGGGACAGGGGCTGAAAAACTGTTTTTT
d_gene: .; v_gene: TRBV29-1; abundance: few; j_gene: TRBJ1-1; CDR3aa: CSVEAGRANTEAFF; CDR3nt: TGCAGCGTTGAAGCGGGCAGGGCGAACACTGAAGCTTTCTTT
d_gene: TRBD1; v_gene: TRBV11-3; abundance: many; j_gene: TRBJ2-7; CDR3aa: CASSPRSQGASYEQYF; CDR3nt: TGTGCCAGCAGCCCGCGCTCCCAGGGGGCGTCCTACGAGCAGTACTTC
d_gene: .; v_gene: TRBV6-7; abundance: .; j_gene: TRBJ2-7; CDR3aa: CASSSPQEQYF; CDR3nt: TGTGCCAGCAGTTCACCTCAGGAGCAGTACTTC
d_gene: .; v_gene: TRBV11-3; abundance: many; j_gene: TRBJ1-1; CDR3aa: CASSSTWTPQRAFF; CDR3nt: TGTGCCAGCAGCAGCACATGGACACCGCAGAGGGCTTTCTTT
d_gene: .; v_gene: TRBV11-3; abundance: .; j_gene: TRBJ2-2; CDR3aa: CASSLELARNTGELFF; CDR3nt: TGTGCCAGCAGCTTAGAGCTAGCGCGCAACACCGGGGAGCTGTTTTTT
d_gene: TRBD1; v_gene: TRBV29-1; abundance: .; j_gene: TRBJ2-7; CDR3aa: CSVVPGTGPYEQYF; CDR3nt: TGCAGCGTGGTACCCGGGACAGGCCCCTACGAGCAGTACTTC
d_gene: .; v_gene: TRBV5-1; abundance: .; j_gene: TRBJ1-3; CDR3aa: CASSLDGQRNTIYF; CDR3nt: TGCGCCAGCAGCTTGGATGGACAGCGAAACACCATATATTTT
d_gene: .; v_gene: TRBV5-1; abundance: .; j_gene: TRBJ2-1; CDR3aa: CASSLAGDRYNEQFF; CDR3nt: TGCGCCAGCAGCCTGGCGGGTGACCGTTACAATGAGCAGTTCTTC
d_gene: .; v_gene: TRBV12-2; abundance: many; j_gene: TRBJ1-5; CDR3aa: CATDRGIGNQPQHF; CDR3nt: TGTGCCACGGACAGGGGGATCGGCAATCAGCCCCAGCATTTT
d_gene: .; v_gene: TRBV19; abundance: once; j_gene: TRBJ2-1; CDR3aa: CASSIPSTYNEQFF; CDR3nt: TGTGCCAGTAGTATACCCTCCACCTACAATGAGCAGTTCTTC
d_gene: TRBD1; v_gene: TRBV19; abundance: .; j_gene: TRBJ2-3; CDR3aa: CASRPGQGTDTQYF; CDR3nt: TGTGCCAGTAGGCCGGGACAGGGAACAGATACGCAGTATTTT
d_gene: .; v_gene: TRBV12-5; abundance: .; j_gene: TRBJ2-5; CDR3aa: CASGLQETQYF; CDR3nt: TGTGCTAGTGGCCTTCAAGAGACCCAGTACTTC
d_gene: .; v_gene: TRBV18; abundance: few; j_gene: TRBJ1-1; CDR3aa: CASSPWNTEAFF; CDR3nt: TGTGCCAGCTCACCTTGGAACACTGAAGCTTTCTTT
d_gene: TRBD1; v_gene: TRBV18; abundance: .; j_gene: TRBJ2-3; CDR3aa: CASSRTGAGTDTQYF; CDR3nt: TGTGCCAGCTCACGGACAGGGGCAGGCACAGATACGCAGTATTTT
d_gene: .; v_gene: TRBV11-3; abundance: medium-sized; j_gene: TRBJ2-7; CDR3aa: CASSLDRKAYEQYF; CDR3nt: TGTGCCAGCAGCTTAGACAGGAAAGCGTACGAGCAGTACTTC
d_gene: .; v_gene: TRBV6-1; abundance: .; j_gene: TRBJ1-6; CDR3aa: CASSEAPSGPNSPLHF; CDR3nt: TGTGCCAGCAGTGAAGCTCCCTCAGGGCCTAATTCACCCCTCCACTTT
d_gene: .; v_gene: TRBV6-8; abundance: .; j_gene: TRBJ2-7; CDR3aa: CASSGDRYEQYF; CDR3nt: TGTGCCAGCAGTGGAGACCGGTACGAGCAGTACTTC
d_gene: .; v_gene: TRBV11-3; abundance: many; j_gene: TRBJ1-6; CDR3aa: CASSKEGFFNSPLHF; CDR3nt: TGTGCCAGCAGCAAGGAGGGATTCTTTAATTCACCCCTCCACTTT
d_gene: .; v_gene: TRBV18; abundance: .; j_gene: TRBJ2-5; CDR3aa: CASSPTGVETQYF; CDR3nt: TGTGCCAGCTCACCGACGGGGGTGGAGACCCAGTACTTC
d_gene: TRBD2; v_gene: TRBV6-8; abundance: .; j_gene: TRBJ2-3; CDR3aa: CASSPGLAVTDTQYF; CDR3nt: TGTGCCAGCAGTCCGGGACTAGCGGTCACAGATACGCAGTATTTT
d_gene: .; v_gene: TRBV2; abundance: many; j_gene: TRBJ2-2; CDR3aa: CASSPARGRNGELFF; CDR3nt: TGTGCCAGCAGCCCTGCGCGGGGGCGTAACGGGGAGCTGTTTTTT
d_gene: .; v_gene: TRBV6-8; abundance: medium-sized; j_gene: TRBJ2-2; CDR3aa: CASSYTAGRTGELFF; CDR3nt: TGTGCCAGCAGTTACACGGCAGGACGGACCGGGGAGCTGTTTTTT
d_gene: .; v_gene: TRBV18; abundance: .; j_gene: TRBJ2-5; CDR3aa: CASSRNLQETQYF; CDR3nt: TGTGCCAGCTCTCGGAACCTGCAAGAGACCCAGTACTTC
d_gene: TRBD1; v_gene: TRBV6-8; abundance: medium-sized; j_gene: TRBJ2-7; CDR3aa: CASTEQTGGYEQYF; CDR3nt: TGTGCCAGCACGGAGCAGACAGGGGGCTACGAGCAGTACTTC
d_gene: .; v_gene: TRBV14; abundance: .; j_gene: TRBJ2-4; CDR3aa: CASSHGAASAEYF; CDR3nt: TGTGCCAGCAGCCACGGCGCGGCTAGCGCAGAGTACTTC
d_gene: .; v_gene: TRBV23-1; abundance: .; j_gene: TRBJ2-7; CDR3aa: CASSQSRQGYSYEQYF; CDR3nt: TGCGCCAGCAGTCAATCGAGGCAGGGCTACTCCTACGAGCAGTACTTC
d_gene: .; v_gene: TRBV11-3; abundance: many; j_gene: TRBJ2-3; CDR3aa: CASSLEHRTDTQYF; CDR3nt: TGTGCCAGCAGCTTAGAGCACAGAACAGATACGCAGTATTTT
d_gene: .; v_gene: TRBV11-3; abundance: many; j_gene: TRBJ2-1; CDR3aa: CASSLGAGAGSYNEQFF; CDR3nt: TGTGCCAGCAGCTTAGGGGCTGGAGCTGGTTCCTACAATGAGCAGTTCTTC
d_gene: TRBD1; v_gene: TRBV14; abundance: hyperexpanded; j_gene: TRBJ2-2; CDR3aa: CASSPADRGNTGELFF; CDR3nt: TGTGCCAGCAGCCCCGCCGACAGGGGTAACACCGGGGAGCTGTTTTTT
d_gene: .; v_gene: TRBV6-8; abundance: medium-sized; j_gene: TRBJ2-7; CDR3aa: CASRKDSSYEQYF; CDR3nt: TGTGCCAGCAGAAAGGACAGTTCCTACGAGCAGTACTTC
d_gene: .; v_gene: TRBV6-8; abundance: few; j_gene: TRBJ2-7; CDR3aa: CASSSSVGPYEQYF; CDR3nt: TGTGCCAGCAGTTCGTCGGTGGGGCCCTACGAGCAGTACTTC